This entry concerns a single T cell receptor (beta chain). Its antigen target is currently unknown. The sample holds no much larger clone one base away, and base qualities are not on file. This sample was taken from a study of immune reconstitution after stem cell transplant in scleroderma listed by TCRdb under 2017. The library was built by means of RT-PCR. The sequencing machine was an Illumina MiSeq. In TCRdb, the public reads were trimmed at Q25 with fastp and aligned with MiXCR, with productive beta chains retained. Under each unique CDR3 protein, matching rows form one entry showing the most common genes and DNA. The sample contains 1,500 or so distinct CDR3 sequences, 15% to 18% of them found a single time. Jointly, the top ten make up about 55% of the sample. Spanning cysteine to phenylalanine, the CDR3 consists of 15 amino acids. Solely the CDR3 DNA is kept, with 45 bases framed from the first base.

The receptor's source is a female donor with systemic sclerosis. This chain is built from TRBV21-1 and TRBJ1-1; the listed D gene, TRBD1, was not tested against the DNA. TRBV21-1 is shown as a pseudogene. This specimen was acquired before or after autologous hematopoietic stem cell transplantation (not recorded which). The DNA reads TGTGCCAGCACCCCGGTTGGGGTCATGAACACTGAAGCTTTCTTT. The encoded protein is CASTPVGVMNTEAFF.